This entry features one T cell receptor (beta chain) sequence. Its antigen is currently unknown. This sample stems from a study of identical twins. Findings and caveats of the study: Sequences that were out-of-frame, alpha and twin-shared displayed an excess of low generation probability. With monozygotic twins, out-of-frame TCR alpha sharing exceeded what models estimated. Conclusions were drawn cross-sectionally by statistical analysis, without following the same donors. Within beta out-of-frame sequences, the excess sharing observed between twins was weaker.

MiXCR, run by TCRdb on the 5' RACE reads, gives a single entry per CDR3 protein. This table has hundreds of thousands of distinct CDR3 sequences, about 20% appearing once. Germline-derived CDR1 and CDR2 are SGHTA and FQGNSA. The CDR3 has 14 residues. Trimming removed 0 bases at V and 8 bases at J, with 11 bases between. The same sample was also studied in work on T cells expressing NK-cell markers.

The sequence came from a woman under 30 in good health. Sequencing was carried out using PBMCs. V usage is TRBV7-2 and J usage is TRBJ2-1; perhaps TRBD2 as D (6 bases). This CDR3 reads CASSLALEGYEQFF. CDR3 sequence (DNA): TGTGCCAGCAGCTTAGCGCTGGAGGGCTATGAGCAGTTCTTC.